This T cell receptor beta chain was retrieved from a study of blood T cell repertoires in COVID-19. On the study more broadly: Both acute and convalescent COVID-19 samples were obtained from the United States, Italy and Spain.

Authors' processing steps: Amplification from reference gene primers served as the basis for estimated nucleated cell counts. The protocol was immunoSEQ multiplex PCR, while the TCRdb copy is restricted to in-frame clones and leaves out a portion. V and J calls and clone size are those listed in that table; D and trimming were worked out from the DNA. Here the sample spans roughly 360,000 clones, roughly 86% being singletons. V dropped 4 bases and J dropped 0 bases, with 16 bases sitting between them. The CDR3 is 16 residues long. Germline CDR1 SGHRS, CDR2 YFSETQ. The sequenced sample consisted of peripheral blood. The receptor comes from a human donor with acute or convalescent COVID-19. The donor label of this sample is uncertain. The genes are TRBV5-1 and TRBJ1-1; maybe TRBD1 (5 bases). The CDR3 spells CASSPSQGNMNTEAFF. CDR3 nucleotides: TGCGCCAGCAGCCCCAGTCAGGGAAATATGAACACTGAAGCTTTCTTT.